Included here is one TCR beta chain sequence, with context. Its antigen is as yet unknown. Repertoires were generated with immunoSEQ multiplex PCR, while TCRdb's copy carries only in-frame clones and drops some. This repertoire shows about 38,000 clones, 85% found once; its top ten account for roughly 1.2%. The CDR3 sequence is 17 residues long. J lost 4 bases, V lost 4 bases, and 12 bases had no gene match. Germline-derived CDR1 and CDR2 are SGHRS and YFSETQ. The data belong to a study of STAT5B mutations in CD4+ large granular lymphocyte leukemia. Study observations and caveats: CD4-sorted patient repertoires seemed more clonal than healthy CD4+ repertoires.

The sequencing input was CD4+ T cells from blood buffy coats. This TCR derives from a human donor in good health. The V and J genes are TRBV5-1 and TRBJ2-1; 9 positions match TRBD2. Here the CDR3 reads CASSETVGRGGYNEQFF. The CDR3 region has the DNA TGCGCCAGCAGCGAGACCGTAGGGCGGGGGGGATACAATGAGCAGTTCTTC. The full variable domain, completed using reference TRBV5-1 and TRBJ2-1, is KAGVTQTPRYLIKTRGQQVTLSCSPISGHRSVSWYQQTPGQGLQFLFEYFSETQRNKGNFPGRFSGRQFSNSRSEMNVSTLELGDSALYLCASSETVGRGGYNEQFFGPGTRLTVL.